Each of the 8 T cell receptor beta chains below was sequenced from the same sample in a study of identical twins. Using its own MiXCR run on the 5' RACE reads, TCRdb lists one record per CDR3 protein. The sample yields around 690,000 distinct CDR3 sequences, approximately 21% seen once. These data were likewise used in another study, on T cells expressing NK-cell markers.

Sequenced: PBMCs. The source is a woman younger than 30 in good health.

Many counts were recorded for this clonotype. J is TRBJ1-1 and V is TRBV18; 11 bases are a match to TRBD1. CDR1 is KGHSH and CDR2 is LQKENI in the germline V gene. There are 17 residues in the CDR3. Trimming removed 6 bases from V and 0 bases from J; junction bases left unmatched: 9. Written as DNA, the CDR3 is TGTGCCAGCTCCCGCAACGGACAGGGGGCCGTGAACACTGAAGCTTTCTTT. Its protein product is CASSRNGQGAVNTEAFF.

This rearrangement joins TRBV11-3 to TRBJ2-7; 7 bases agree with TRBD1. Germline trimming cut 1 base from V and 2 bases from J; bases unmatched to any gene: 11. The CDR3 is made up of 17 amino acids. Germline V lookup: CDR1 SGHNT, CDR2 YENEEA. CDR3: CASSLVYIRDSTYEQYF. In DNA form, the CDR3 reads TGTGCCAGCAGCTTAGTATATATCCGGGACAGCACCTACGAGCAGTACTTC.

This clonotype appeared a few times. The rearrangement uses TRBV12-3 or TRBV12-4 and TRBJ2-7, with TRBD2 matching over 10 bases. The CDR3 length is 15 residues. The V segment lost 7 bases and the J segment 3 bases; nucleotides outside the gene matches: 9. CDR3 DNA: TGTGCCAGCACCAACCTCGGGACTAGCGTCTACGAGCAGTACTTC. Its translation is CASTNLGTSVYEQYF.

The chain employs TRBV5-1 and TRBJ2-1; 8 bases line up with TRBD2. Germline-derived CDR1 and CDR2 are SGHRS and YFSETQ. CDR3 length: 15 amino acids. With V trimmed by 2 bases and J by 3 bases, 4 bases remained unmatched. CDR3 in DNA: TGCGCCAGCAGCTTATCTAGCGGGTTCTACAATGAGCAGTTCTTC. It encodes CASSLSSGFYNEQFF. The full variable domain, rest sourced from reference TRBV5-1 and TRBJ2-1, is KAGVTQTPRYLIKTRGQQVTLSCSPISGHRSVSWYQQTPGQGLQFLFEYFSETQRNKGNFPGRFSGRQFSNSRSEMNVSTLELGDSALYLCASSLSSGFYNEQFFGPGTRLTVL.

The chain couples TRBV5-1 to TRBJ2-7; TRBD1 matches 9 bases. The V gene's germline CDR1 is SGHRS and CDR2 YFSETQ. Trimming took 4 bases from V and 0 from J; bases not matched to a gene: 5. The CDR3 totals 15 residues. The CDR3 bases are TGCGCCAGCAGCAGCGGACAGGGGAACTCCTACGAGCAGTACTTC. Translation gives CASSSGQGNSYEQYF.

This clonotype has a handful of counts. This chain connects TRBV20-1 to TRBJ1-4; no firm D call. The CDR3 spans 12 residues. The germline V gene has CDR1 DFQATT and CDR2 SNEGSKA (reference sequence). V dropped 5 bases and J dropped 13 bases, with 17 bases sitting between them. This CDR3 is CSAPRLGNGLFF. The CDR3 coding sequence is TGCAGTGCTCCAAGATTAGGGAATGGACTGTTTTTT.

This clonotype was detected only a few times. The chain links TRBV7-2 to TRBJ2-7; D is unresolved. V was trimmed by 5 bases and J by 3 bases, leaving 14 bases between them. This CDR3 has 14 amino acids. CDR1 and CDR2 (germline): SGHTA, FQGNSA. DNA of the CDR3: TGTGCCAGCAGCCCTAGTGGCGAGTACTACGAGCAGTACTTC. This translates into CASSPSGEYYEQYF.

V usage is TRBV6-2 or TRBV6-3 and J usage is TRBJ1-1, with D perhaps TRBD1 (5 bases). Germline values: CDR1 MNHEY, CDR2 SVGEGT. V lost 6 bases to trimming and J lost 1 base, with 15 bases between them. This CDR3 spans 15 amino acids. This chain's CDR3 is CASRQGGARNTEAFF. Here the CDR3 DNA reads TGTGCCAGCAGACAAGGAGGGGCGAGGAACACTGAAGCTTTCTTT.